These 22 T cell receptor beta chains were all obtained from the same sample, sequenced in a study of blood T cell repertoires in COVID-19. The assay was immunoSEQ multiplex PCR, and TCRdb's table has in-frame clones only and misses some. The table lists about 58,000 clones, 83% of them singletons. The sequencing input was peripheral blood. The receptors were sampled from a man between 45 and 60 years old with COVID-19, enrolled during active disease.

This chain joins TRBV24-1 and TRBJ2-5; the D is unclear. Between the trimmed V and J ends, which lost 4 bases and 1 base, there was a span of 12 bases. Germline CDR1 KGHDR, CDR2 SFDVKD. The CDR3 runs 15 residues. CDR3 bases: TGTGCCACCAGTGACCCGGGTGCGGCCCAAGAGACCCAGTACTTC. This sequence encodes CATSDPGAAQETQYF.

In this sample, this clone turned up once. V is TRBV6-2 or TRBV6-3 and J is TRBJ2-7; TRBD1 aligns across 7 bases. Germline lookup yields CDR1 MNHEY and CDR2 SVGEGT. Trimming took 6 bases from V and 0 from J; bases not matched to a gene: 5. The CDR3 has 14 amino acids. CDR3 nucleotide sequence: TGTGCCAGCAGCCCGACAGGGAGCTCCTACGAGCAGTACTTC. Protein sequence: CASSPTGSSYEQYF.

This clone was detected once. The rearrangement links TRBV30 to TRBJ1-5; weak D call: TRBD1 (6 bases). CDR1 is GTSNPN and CDR2 is SVGIG in the germline V gene (reference sequence). This CDR3 is 15 amino acids long. Trimming removed 1 base from V and 3 bases from J, with 13 bases in between. DNA of the CDR3: TGTGCCTGGAGTGATATGTCAGGGGACAATCAGCCCCAGCATTTT. Translation: CAWSDMSGDNQPQHF.

This clone has just one count. The chain is built from TRBV7-3 and TRBJ2-5; D possibly corresponds to TRBD2 (6 bases). The germline V gene encodes CDR1 SGHTA and CDR2 FQGTGA. CDR3 length: 15 amino acids. Trimming cost V 0 bases and J 1 base, with 9 bases left between them. CDR3: CASSLTGGVQETQYF. In DNA, the CDR3 is TGTGCCAGCAGCTTAACAGGAGGGGTCCAAGAGACCCAGTACTTC. Full variable domain (remainder filled in from reference TRBV7-3 and TRBJ2-5): GAGVSQTPSNKVTEKGKYVELRCDPISGHTALYWYRQSLGQGPEFLIYFQGTGAADDSGLPNDRFFAVRPEGSVSTLKIQRTERGDSAVYLCASSLTGGVQETQYFGPGTRLLVL.

The chain employs TRBV14 and TRBJ2-3, with TRBD2 matching over 10 bases. The CDR3 runs to 15 residues. CDR1 is SGHDN and CDR2 is FVKESK in the germline V gene. The J segment lost 1 base and the V segment lost 2 bases, leaving 0 bases of the junction unmatched. CDR3 coding DNA: TGTGCCAGCAGCCAAACTAGCGGGGGCACAGATACGCAGTATTTT. Translating it yields CASSQTSGGTDTQYF.

The chain uses TRBV7-2 and TRBJ2-1, with 11 bases lining up with TRBD2. CDR1 SGHTA and CDR2 FQGNSA come from the germline V gene. Unmatched junction bases numbered 7, after V lost 0 bases and J lost 0 bases. This CDR3 spans 19 amino acids. CDR3 coding DNA: TGTGCCAGCAGCTTAGCGGCTAGCGGGAGGCAGAGCTCCTACAATGAGCAGTTCTTC. It yields the protein CASSLAASGRQSSYNEQFF. The complete variable domain, with remaining parts taken from reference TRBV7-2 and TRBJ2-1, reads GAGVSQSPSNKVTEKGKDVELRCDPISGHTALYWYRQSLGQGLEFLIYFQGNSAPDKSGLPSDRFSAERTGGSVSTLTIQRTQQEDSAVYLCASSLAASGRQSSYNEQFFGPGTRLTVL.

This clone showed up just once. This chain connects TRBV30 to TRBJ2-1; D is ambiguous. Germline CDR1 and CDR2: GTSNPN and SVGIG (reference sequence). The CDR3 contains 14 residues. Deletions cut 2 bases from V and 0 bases from J, with 8 bases between. The CDR3 bases are TGTGCCTGGAGTCTTCGGGTCTCCTACAATGAGCAGTTCTTC. Residues: CAWSLRVSYNEQFF.

The genes are TRBV6-5 and TRBJ2-2, with D perhaps TRBD2 (5 bases). Looked up from germline, CDR1 is MNHEY and CDR2 is SVGAGI. Trimming took 6 bases from V and 6 from J, leaving 11 bases between them. The CDR3 length is 13 residues. The CDR3 is CASRRLEAGELFF. In nucleotides, the CDR3 is TGTGCCAGCAGAAGGCTGGAGGCCGGGGAGCTGTTTTTT.

In its sample, this clone was seen once. The rearrangement uses TRBV7-8 and TRBJ1-4; 10 nucleotides align to TRBD1. Trimming took 5 bases from V and 8 from J; bases not matched to a gene: 5. This CDR3 spans 14 amino acids. Germline loops: CDR1 SGHVS, CDR2 FQNEAQ. In DNA, the CDR3 is TGTGCCAGCAGCCGAGGACAGGGGGGCGAAAAACTGTTTTTT. Amino acids: CASSRGQGGEKLFF.

The chain combines TRBV11-2 with TRBJ1-6, with a tentative D call TRBD1 (5 bases). Germline V gene data show CDR1 as SGHAT and CDR2 as FQNNGV. The CDR3 has 15 amino acids. Deletions cut 1 base from V and 7 bases from J, with 11 bases between. DNA of the CDR3: TGTGCCAGCAGCTTAGGGGGAGGGGCAAATTCACCCCTCCACTTT. It is translated as CASSLGGGANSPLHF.

The chain has TRBV6-2 or TRBV6-3 and TRBJ1-1, with a weak D call TRBD1 (5 bases). This CDR3 region has 15 residues. Trimming removed 2 bases from V and 0 bases from J, with 10 bases in between. Germline-derived CDR1 and CDR2 are MNHEY and SVGEGT. CDR3 in amino acids: CASSYRQFLNTEAFF. In nucleotides, the CDR3 is TGTGCCAGCAGTTACCGACAGTTCTTGAACACTGAAGCTTTCTTT.

This clone was detected a few times. V gene TRBV15 combines with J gene TRBJ2-5; 8 bases map to TRBD2. The CDR3 has 13 amino acids. Germline V CDR1 and CDR2: LNHNV, YYDKDF (reference sequence). V was pared by 6 bases and J by 4 bases, with 4 bases of the junction left unmatched. The DNA for the CDR3 is TGTGCCACCAGTGCGCTAGCGGGAGAGACCCAGTACTTC. It encodes CATSALAGETQYF.

The chain is built from TRBV5-1 and TRBJ1-4, with 8 bases aligning to TRBD1. Germline-derived CDR1 and CDR2 are SGHRS and YFSETQ. The CDR3 is 19 residues long. Trimming took 3 bases from V and 3 from J; bases not matched to a gene: 16. Here the CDR3 DNA reads TGCGCCAGCAGCTCCTTACCCGGACAGGGACGAGGGTCTAATGAAAAACTGTTTTTT. Its protein product is CASSSLPGQGRGSNEKLFF.

The chain links TRBV30 to TRBJ2-6; D uncertain. The CDR3 extends over 14 amino acids. Trimming left V 1 base short and J 0 bases short, with 4 bases between. Looked up from germline, CDR1 is GTSNPN and CDR2 is SVGIG (reference sequence). The CDR3 protein is CAWSGSSGANVLTF. CDR3 nucleotide sequence: TGTGCCTGGAGTGGCAGCTCTGGGGCCAACGTCCTGACTTTC.

The V call is TRBV7-8, the J call TRBJ2-5; possibly TRBD1 or TRBD2 for D (6 bases each). The germline gives CDR1 SGHVS, CDR2 FQNEAQ. Trimming removed 5 bases at V and 7 bases at J, with 8 bases between. This CDR3 is 11 amino acids long. The chain's CDR3 is CASSRGRTQYF. The CDR3 bases are TGTGCCAGCAGCCGGGGGCGGACCCAGTACTTC.

The genes are TRBV30 and TRBJ1-4, with 9 bases that match TRBD1. The germline V gene encodes CDR1 GTSNPN and CDR2 SVGIG (reference sequence). The CDR3 covers 18 residues. The junction had 14 bases not matched to a gene; V was cut back by 0 bases and J by 6 bases. The CDR3 bases are TGTGCCTGGAGTGTATTTACAGGGGGCTTCGCGAGGGATGAAAAACTGTTTTTT. Protein sequence: CAWSVFTGGFARDEKLFF. The whole variable domain, filled in from reference TRBV30 and TRBJ1-4, reads SQTIHQWPATLVQPVGSPLSLECTVEGTSNPNLYWYRQAAGRGLQLLFYSVGIGQISSEVPQNLSASRPQDRQFILSSKKLLLSDSGFYLCAWSVFTGGFARDEKLFFGSGTQLSVL.

The chain has TRBV7-2 and TRBJ2-1; D is possibly TRBD1 (6 bases). Trimming cost V 5 bases and J 0 bases, with 11 bases left between them. Germline V CDR1 and CDR2: SGHTA, FQGNSA. The CDR3 has 15 amino acids. DNA for the CDR3: TGTGCCAGCAGCAACAGGGCGAGCTCCTACAATGAGCAGTTCTTC. Protein product: CASSNRASSYNEQFF.

The chain links TRBV7-2 to TRBJ2-1; the D is unclear. Trimming pared 5 bases from V and 2 bases from J, leaving 10 bases between. This CDR3 is 14 amino acids long. Germline V gene lookup returns CDR1 SGHTA and CDR2 FQGNSA. CDR3 bases: TGTGCCAGCAGCCTCAGCGCCGCCTACAATGAGCAGTTCTTC. It encodes CASSLSAAYNEQFF.

This clone appeared once. V and J are TRBV9 and TRBJ2-7, with D perhaps TRBD1 (6 bases). Germline values: CDR1 SGDLS, CDR2 YYNGEE. The CDR3 spans 14 residues. Trimming took 1 base from V and 6 from J, leaving 14 bases between them. The CDR3 loop is CASSVTTGSREQYF. As DNA, the CDR3 is TGTGCCAGCAGCGTAACGACAGGCTCCCGCGAGCAGTACTTC.

The chain employs TRBV6-2 or TRBV6-3 and TRBJ1-1; D is undetermined. CDR1 and CDR2 from the germline V gene are MNHEY and SVGEGT. The CDR3 loop spans 13 amino acids. Deletions cut 2 bases from V and 1 base from J, with 5 bases between. The chain's CDR3 is CASSYVANTEAFF. In nucleotides, the CDR3 is TGTGCCAGCAGTTACGTAGCGAACACTGAAGCTTTCTTT.

The V call is TRBV5-8, the J call TRBJ2-7; maybe TRBD1 (6 bases). From germline, CDR1 is SGHTS and CDR2 YDEGEE. V shed 4 bases and J shed 4 bases, with 9 bases lying between them. This CDR3 comprises 12 residues. CDR3 in DNA: TGTGCCAGCAGCGTACAGGGTTACGAGCAGTACTTC. Protein sequence: CASSVQGYEQYF.

V usage is TRBV19 and J usage is TRBJ2-3, with 8 bases aligning to TRBD2. V shed 5 bases and J 2 bases; nucleotides not matched to a gene: 6. CDR3 length: 15 amino acids. Germline loops: CDR1 LNHDA, CDR2 SQIVND (reference sequence). CDR3 loop: CASSLLAENTDTQYF. The CDR3 bases are TGTGCCAGTAGTTTACTAGCGGAGAACACAGATACGCAGTATTTT.